Below, one T cell receptor beta chain is given with its context. What it recognizes is unknown. Germline CDR1 reads KGHSY; CDR2 reads FQNENV. This CDR3 has 16 amino acids. V lost 1 base, J lost 7 bases, and 17 bases lay in between. The source of the sample is a study of cytomegalovirus exposure and HLA in healthy donors. In the study overall: Around 83% of 350 to 400 genotyped donors fell in the Caucasian-associated ancestry cluster. Study conclusions and caveats: Reportedly, diagnosis of cytomegalovirus status by the classifier showed high specificity and sensitivity. When analyzed later, a missense DCLRE1C variant was found to be linked to TCR beta V- and J-gene trimming. Presence/absence comparisons presumed near-even sequencing depth among donors.

PCR used 60 Vbeta primers and 13 Jbeta primers. Assay used: immunoSEQ multiplex PCR; TCRdb lists only in-frame clones, some missing. The sample records 80,000 to 100,000 clones, more than 60% being singletons. This chain joins TRBV16 and TRBJ2-1, with D perhaps TRBD1 (6 bases). The sample comprised PBMCs. The receptor was isolated from a man aged 45-65 years in good health and CMV-seronegative. Here the CDR3 reads CASSQLGRGSQNEQFF. DNA for the CDR3: TGTGCCAGCAGCCAATTGGGCAGGGGCTCACAGAATGAGCAGTTCTTC.